This TCR beta chain emerged from a study of OX40 agonist ivuxolimab in advanced cancers. Study findings and constraints: At 0.1 to 3.0 mg/kg and by week 6, clonal expansion occurred in CD4+ and CD8+ blood T cells.

As to this clone: Its antigen is unknown.

Sequencing used immunoSEQ multiplex PCR; TCRdb keeps in-frame clones, though not all of them. The repertoire holds tens of thousands of clones, with more than 90% as singletons. V was cut by 2 bases and J by 5 bases, with 3 bases left in between. CDR1 is LNHNV and CDR2 is YYDKDF in the germline V gene (reference sequence). The CDR3 is made up of 12 amino acids. Sequenced material: CD4+ or CD8+ T cells sorted from blood, taken in a trial of the OX40 agonist ivuxolimab. This sequence joins TRBV15 and TRBJ2-2, with no clear D. This sequence originates from an adult with an advanced solid tumor such as melanoma, head and neck, liver or kidney cancer. The chain's CDR3 is CATSRPTGELFF. CDR3 DNA: TGTGCCACCAGCAGACCAACCGGGGAGCTGTTTTTT.